This T cell receptor beta chain was profiled in a study of vaccination effects on CD4 cells after COVID-19. Study information: Participants were vaccinated with two doses of either the BNT162b2 or mRNA-1273 vaccine.

The count of this clone is one. Its antigen is still unknown. Antigen-specific CD4+ T cells expanded by the ViraFEST assay with viral peptide pools were then sequenced. Isolating CD4+ T cells followed approximately 11 days of culture. Confirmation by PCR established that the person had SARS-CoV-2 infection between March and December 2020. In culture with approximately 9.5 IU/ml IL-2 and about 10 ug/ml peptides, PBMC were grown at a few million per well. Half-medium replacement with IL-2 medium occurred on days 3 and 7. Study results and limitations: Clones induced by infection and by vaccine showed marked clonal contraction late after vaccination.

Profiling relied on immunoSEQ multiplex PCR, and the TCRdb table lists in-frame clones only, not all of them. The profile shows about 20,000 clones, roughly 80% of them singletons. This CDR3 spans 14 amino acids. From germline, CDR1 is MNHEY and CDR2 SVGAGI. Trimming shortened V by 4 bases and J by 2 bases, and 11 bases separated the two germline ends. Sample: CD4+ T cells from PBMCs cultured with SARS-CoV-2 spike peptides, taken before COVID-19 vaccination. The TCR comes from a human donor who had a prior SARS-CoV-2 infection. The chain uses TRBV6-5 and TRBJ1-1; possible D gene TRBD1, 6 bases. The chain's CDR3 is CASSSDRFNTEAFF. Written as DNA, the CDR3 is TGTGCCAGCAGTTCTGACAGGTTTAACACTGAAGCTTTCTTT.